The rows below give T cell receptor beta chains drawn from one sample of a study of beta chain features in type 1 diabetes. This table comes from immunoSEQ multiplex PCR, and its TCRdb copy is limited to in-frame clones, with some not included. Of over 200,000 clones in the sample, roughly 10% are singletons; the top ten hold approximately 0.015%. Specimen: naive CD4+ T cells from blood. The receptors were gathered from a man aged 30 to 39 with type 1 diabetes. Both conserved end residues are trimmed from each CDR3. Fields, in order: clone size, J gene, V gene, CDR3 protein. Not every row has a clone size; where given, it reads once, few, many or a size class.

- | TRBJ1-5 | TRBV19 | ASSIPGYNQPQH
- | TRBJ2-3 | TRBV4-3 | ASRQSWGGSSTDTQY
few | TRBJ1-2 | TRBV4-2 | ASSHPGREYGYT
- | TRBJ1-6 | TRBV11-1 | ASSGRQNSPLH
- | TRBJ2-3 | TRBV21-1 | ASSAITGWNTQY
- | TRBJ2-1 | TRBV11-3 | ASSRGGNEQF
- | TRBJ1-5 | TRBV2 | ASSEEGTGRQPQH
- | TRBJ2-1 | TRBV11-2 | ASSHIGDRGADEQF
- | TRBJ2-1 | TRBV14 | ASSQEPGVREQF
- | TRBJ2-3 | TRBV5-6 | ASSLERADTQY
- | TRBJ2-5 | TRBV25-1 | ASSERRLVQETQY
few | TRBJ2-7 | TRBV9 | ASSVDSRGIYEQY